The clone carrying this T cell receptor beta chain was seen many times. The data were obtained in a study of Graves' ophthalmopathy and Graves' hyperthyroidism. The sequenced template was RNA, covering the TCR beta CDR3 region. HTBI primers were employed in first-round RT-PCR, then a second-round multiplex PCR followed. MiXCR was run by TCRdb on the multiplex PCR reads, yielding one entry per CDR3 protein. The data contain 740,000 or so distinct CDR3 sequences, roughly 40% of them seen just once; the ten biggest clones take up 44%. Trimming pared 0 bases from V and 5 bases from J, leaving 10 bases between. The CDR3 extends over 13 amino acids. In germline, CDR1 is SQVTM, CDR2 ANQGSEA. Ophthalmopathy-affected donors exhibited moderate-to-severe activity, CAS ≥3, NOSPECS ≥4, and duration under 3 months.

This clonotype was sampled from an adult man with Graves' ophthalmopathy. The chain links TRBV29-1 to TRBJ1-1, with D possibly being TRBD1 (6 bases). Sequencing was performed on peripheral blood. The DNA of the CDR3 is TGCAGCGTTGAAGAGGGGCAGGGGACTGAAGCTTTCTTT. Translation: CSVEEGQGTEAFF.